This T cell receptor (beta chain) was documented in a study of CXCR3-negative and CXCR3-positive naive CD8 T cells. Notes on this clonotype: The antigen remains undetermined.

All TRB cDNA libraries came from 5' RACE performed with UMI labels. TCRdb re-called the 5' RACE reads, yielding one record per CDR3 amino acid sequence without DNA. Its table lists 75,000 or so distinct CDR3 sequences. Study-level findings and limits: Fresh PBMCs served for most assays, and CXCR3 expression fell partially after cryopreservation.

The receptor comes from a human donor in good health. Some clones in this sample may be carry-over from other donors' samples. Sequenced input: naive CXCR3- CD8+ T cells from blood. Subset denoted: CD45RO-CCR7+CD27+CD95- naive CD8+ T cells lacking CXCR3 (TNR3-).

This CDR3 reads CASRGVNTGELFF. The rearrangement uses TRBV28 and TRBJ2-2; TCRdb reports TRBD1, a call that lacks DNA to check it against. This CDR3 has 13 residues. The germline gives CDR1 MDHEN, CDR2 SYDVKM.